A selection of T cell receptor beta chains follows, all from one sample in a study of cytomegalovirus exposure and HLA in healthy donors. Sequenced by immunoSEQ multiplex PCR; TCRdb stores in-frame clones only, minus some. The repertoire has approximately 81,000 clones, 90% to 95% of them found once; the top ten carry 0.65% to 0.7%. The specimen sequenced was PBMCs. These receptors came from a man between 18 and 29 years old in good health and CMV-seronegative. CDR3s include the opening cysteine and the closing phenylalanine or tryptophan. A D gene is named only where the DNA matches it firmly. A row's size may be missing; if present it is once, few, many or a size class.

CDR3 DNA: TGTGCCAGCAGTCTACAGGGGGCCGGGGAGCTGTTTTTT
CDR3 protein: CASSLQGAGELFF
V gene: TRBV6-1
J gene: TRBJ2-2
clone size: .
D gene: TRBD1

CDR3 DNA: TGCAGCGTTGTGACAGCGGGAAACACCATATATTTT
CDR3 protein: CSVVTAGNTIYF
V gene: TRBV29-1
J gene: TRBJ1-3
clone size: .
D gene: .

CDR3 DNA: TGTGCCAGCAGTGCACCGGGACAGGGGACTAGTGTTAGCCATGAGCAGTTCTTC
CDR3 protein: CASSAPGQGTSVSHEQFF
V gene: TRBV25-1
J gene: TRBJ2-1
clone size: once
D gene: TRBD1

CDR3 DNA: TGTGCCACCAGCAAGGGGGAGACCCAGTACTTC
CDR3 protein: CATSKGETQYF
V gene: TRBV15
J gene: TRBJ2-5
clone size: .
D gene: .

CDR3 DNA: TGTGCCAGCAGCAACGCGGTCGGGGGAGGCCAGCCCCAGCATTTT
CDR3 protein: CASSNAVGGGQPQHF
V gene: TRBV6-5
J gene: TRBJ1-5
clone size: .
D gene: .

CDR3 DNA: TGTGCCAGCCTGGGACAAGGGGTCGTGGGGACCCAGTACTTC
CDR3 protein: CASLGQGVVGTQYF
V gene: TRBV7-8
J gene: TRBJ2-5
clone size: .
D gene: .

CDR3 DNA: TGTGCCAGCGGTCGGCTAGCGGGAGGGTCAAATGAGCAGTTCTTC
CDR3 protein: CASGRLAGGSNEQFF
V gene: TRBV6-1
J gene: TRBJ2-1
clone size: .
D gene: TRBD2

CDR3 DNA: TGTGCTAGTGGTTTGGGACAGGGGGCGGATCGGGGTGAAGCTTTCTTT
CDR3 protein: CASGLGQGADRGEAFF
V gene: TRBV12-5
J gene: TRBJ1-1
clone size: .
D gene: TRBD1

CDR3 DNA: TGTGCCAGCAGCTTGGCCGCAGCGGGATGGCTCGATGAGCAGTTCTTC
CDR3 protein: CASSLAAAGWLDEQFF
V gene: TRBV5-5
J gene: TRBJ2-1
clone size: .
D gene: TRBD2

CDR3 DNA: TGTGCCAGCAGCTCGGGACTAGCGGGAACTACGCAGTATTTT
CDR3 protein: CASSSGLAGTTQYF
V gene: TRBV5-5
J gene: TRBJ2-3
clone size: .
D gene: TRBD2